This T cell receptor beta chain was sequenced in a study of immune heterogeneity within non-small cell lung tumors. At approximately 600 ng per sample, bulk tumor genomic DNA provided the template. Doctors removed several biopsies from each primary tumor during surgery, keeping them far apart. Those enrolled were patients newly diagnosed with untreated non-small cell lung cancer and undergoing curative surgery. There were some 15 donors in total. They were all newly diagnosed non-small cell lung cancer patients undergoing surgery with curative intent. V gave up 2 bases and J gave up 3 bases; unmatched junction bases: 2. Germline V lookup: CDR1 KGHDR, CDR2 SFDVKD. The CDR3 spans 15 residues. Multiplex PCR relied on 32 V and 13 J primers to amplify TCR beta CDR3. TCRdb reprocessed the multiplex PCR reads via MiXCR and lists one record per CDR3 protein. The sample holds 5,000 to 6,500 distinct CDR3 sequences, more than 15% seen once.

This clonotype is classed as medium-sized (0.01 to 0.1%). Sequencing input: lung tumor tissue. The receptor comes from a man aged 40-55 years with non-small cell lung cancer. The chain employs TRBV24-1 and TRBJ2-3; 9 bases agree with TRBD1. The CDR3 region has the DNA TGTGCCACCAGTGATTCGGGACAGGGAACAGATACGCAGTATTTT. It encodes CATSDSGQGTDTQYF.